Below are 13 T cell receptor beta chains sequenced from a single sample in a study of blood T cell repertoires in COVID-19. Generated by immunoSEQ multiplex PCR, the TCRdb table keeps only in-frame clones and is missing some. The table shows approximately 52,000 clones, with approximately 90% occurring only once. The specimen was peripheral blood. The receptors were sampled from a man in his fifties with acute or convalescent COVID-19.

The rearrangement joins TRBV6-1 to TRBJ1-5; a possible D gene is TRBD1 (6 bases). CDR1 and CDR2 (germline): MNHNS, SASEGT. This CDR3 has 14 amino acids. The V and J ends lost 0 bases and 9 bases respectively, with 12 bases between them. For the CDR3, the DNA is TGTGCCAGCAGTGAAGCGCCTGAAGGGGGGCCCCAGCATTTT. Amino acid sequence: CASSEAPEGGPQHF.

The V and J genes are TRBV11-2 and TRBJ1-1, with no clear D. Germline V lookup: CDR1 SGHAT, CDR2 FQNNGV. This CDR3 comprises 14 residues. Trimming stripped 3 bases from V and 6 bases from J, with 14 bases between. CDR3 DNA: TGTGCCAGCAGCTTGCAACCCAGTTCCCCTGAAGCTTTCTTT. It codes for CASSLQPSSPEAFF. The full variable domain, in which reference TRBV11-2 and TRBJ1-1 provide the parts outside the CDR3, is EAGVAQSPRYKIIEKRQSVAFWCNPISGHATLYWYQQILGQGPKLLIQFQNNGVVDDSQLPKDRFSAERLKGVDSTLKIQPAKLEDSAVYLCASSLQPSSPEAFFGQGTRLTVV.

This clone came up once. This chain uses TRBV10-3 with TRBJ2-7; possible D gene TRBD2, 6 bases. The ends were cut back, 1 base at V and 2 bases at J, with 12 bases in the middle. Germline V gives CDR1 ENHRY, CDR2 SYGVKD. The CDR3 consists of 15 residues. CDR3 nucleotide sequence: TGTGCCATCAGTGAGTTTAGCGGCGAAGCCTACGAGCAGTACTTC. It translates to CAISEFSGEAYEQYF.

This clone was recorded once. This chain joins TRBV2 and TRBJ2-5; tentatively, D is TRBD1 (5 bases). Germline V gives CDR1 SNHLY, CDR2 FYNNEI. The CDR3 totals 13 residues. The germline V and J ends were trimmed by 0 bases and 6 bases, with 8 bases remaining between them. The CDR3 DNA follows: TGTGCCAGCAGTGAAGCCAGGACAAAGACCCAGTACTTC. It specifies CASSEARTKTQYF.

The chain employs TRBV7-2 and TRBJ2-3; D may be TRBD2 (6 bases). The ends were cut back, 2 bases at V and 0 bases at J, with 15 bases in the middle. Germline CDR1 and CDR2: SGHTA and FQGNSA. The CDR3 has 17 residues. The CDR3 is CASSLTPAGPSTDTQYF. DNA for the CDR3: TGTGCCAGCAGCTTAACCCCTGCGGGGCCTAGCACAGATACGCAGTATTTT.

The chain joins TRBV20-1 to TRBJ2-7; D uncertain. This CDR3 comprises 11 residues. In germline, CDR1 is DFQATT, CDR2 SNEGSKA (reference sequence). Trimming left V 3 bases short and J 5 bases short, with 8 bases between. The CDR3 loop reads CSASHQDEQYF. The CDR3 DNA is TGCAGTGCTAGTCACCAGGACGAGCAGTACTTC.

The V gene is TRBV6-6, the J gene TRBJ2-2; 12 bases fit TRBD2. With V trimmed by 6 bases and J by 6 bases, 5 bases remained unmatched. The CDR3 spans 15 residues. Looked up from germline, CDR1 is MNHNY and CDR2 is SVGAGI (reference sequence). CDR3 in DNA: TGTGCCAGCAGACTAGCGGGGGGTAAATCCGGGGAGCTGTTTTTT. Amino acids: CASRLAGGKSGELFF.

The chain couples TRBV5-1 to TRBJ2-3; TRBD2 agrees at 7 bases. V dropped 0 bases and J dropped 6; count of bases not matched to a gene: 4. CDR3 length: 14 amino acids. CDR1 and CDR2 (germline): SGHRS, YFSETQ. This CDR3 is CASSLEVGGDTQYF. Written as DNA, the CDR3 is TGCGCCAGCAGCTTGGAGGTCGGGGGGGATACGCAGTATTTT.

The chain recombines TRBV29-1 with TRBJ1-1; no clear D gene. Germline CDR1 reads SQVTM; CDR2 reads ANQGSEA. V lost 4 bases to trimming and J lost 1 base, with 10 bases between them. The CDR3 runs to 13 residues. This CDR3 is CSVVGLGNTEAFF. CDR3 coding DNA: TGCAGCGTTGTGGGTCTAGGGAACACTGAAGCTTTCTTT.

V is TRBV24-1 and J is TRBJ1-4, with D maybe TRBD1 (6 bases). Trimming removed 2 bases from V and 11 bases from J, with 14 bases in between. Germline V gene lookup returns CDR1 KGHDR and CDR2 SFDVKD. The length of the CDR3 is 14 residues. CDR3 loop: CATSDSPGESKLFF. In DNA form, the CDR3 reads TGTGCCACCAGTGATTCTCCAGGGGAAAGTAAACTGTTTTTT.

The rearrangement joins TRBV5-3 to TRBJ1-2, with 9 bases lining up with TRBD1. TRBV5-3 is sorted into the ORF group, with uncertain function. The CDR3 is 14 residues long. V lost 4 bases to trimming and J lost 5 bases; unmatched junction nucleotides: 6. The CDR3: CARSRTGDWYGYTF. The DNA of the CDR3 is TGTGCCAGAAGCCGGACAGGGGACTGGTATGGCTACACCTTC.

This clone was recorded a few times. CDR3 nucleotide sequence: TGTGCCAGCAGCCCTAGGACTGGTGACCGTCGGTTCTTC. The encoded protein is CASSPRTGDRRFF. The chain is built from TRBV3-1 (or the pseudogene TRBV3-2) and TRBJ2-1; D perhaps matches TRBD2 (5 bases). The length of the CDR3 is 13 residues. Looked up from germline, CDR1 is LGHDT and CDR2 is YNNKEL (reference sequence). Between the trimmed V and J ends, which lost 4 bases and 15 bases, there was a span of 19 bases.

The rearrangement links TRBV5-4 to TRBJ1-2; D not resolved. Germline lookup yields CDR1 SGHNT and CDR2 YYREEE (reference sequence). V lost 7 bases to trimming and J lost 0 bases, with 10 bases between them. CDR3 length: 13 amino acids. The CDR3, as DNA: TGTGCCAGCGGAGTGATAGCTAACTATGGCTACACCTTC. This sequence encodes CASGVIANYGYTF.